Presented here are 25 T cell receptor beta chains from one specimen sequenced in a study of T cells in Graves' hyperthyroidism and ophthalmopathy. Template material for amplifying TCR beta CDR3 regions consisted of RNA transcripts. With the HTBI primer set, the TCR CDR3 went through a first round of RT-PCR. TCRdb ran MiXCR on the multiplex PCR reads and lists one entry per CDR3 protein. The top ten clones hold 26% of a sample with fewer than 110,000 distinct CDR3 sequences, 47% of them seen once. The sequencing input was blood. The receptors were gathered from a man aged 40-50 years with Graves' hyperthyroidism.

This clonotype was recorded at least ten times. The rearrangement links TRBV11-3 to TRBJ2-7, with TRBD2 matching over 11 bases. V shed 5 bases and J 2 bases; nucleotides not matched to a gene: 2. The CDR3 covers 14 residues. Germline values: CDR1 SGHNT, CDR2 YENEEA. Here the CDR3 DNA reads TGTGCCAGCAGCCAACTAGCGGGAGCCTACGAGCAGTACTTC. Translating gives CASSQLAGAYEQYF.

This clonotype was seen repeatedly, ten times or more. CDR3 in amino acids: CATTSGTGAYEQYF. The CDR3 DNA follows: TGTGCCACCACTTCCGGGACAGGGGCCTACGAGCAGTACTTC. J is TRBJ2-7 and V is TRBV10-3; 10 bases are shared with TRBD1. Unmatched junction bases numbered 8, after V lost 10 bases and J lost 2 bases. The CDR3 consists of 14 residues. Germline V gives CDR1 ENHRY, CDR2 SYGVKD.

The chain is built from TRBV10-2 and TRBJ2-7; 7 nucleotides match TRBD2. J lost 3 bases, V lost 6 bases, and 11 bases had no gene match. This CDR3 has 15 residues. Per the germline V gene, CDR1 is WSHSY and CDR2 is SAAADI. The CDR3 region is CASSYYGGTGYEQYF. The CDR3 nucleotides are TGCGCCAGCAGCTACTACGGGGGGACGGGCTACGAGCAGTACTTC.

This clonotype has a count of ten or more. The gene calls are TRBV4-1 and TRBJ2-3; no clear D gene. The CDR3 loop spans 14 amino acids. The germline gives CDR1 MGHRA, CDR2 YSYEKL. The V gene lost 2 bases and the J gene lost 3 bases, with 9 bases spanning the gap. CDR3 sequence reads: CASSQNLGTDTQYF. The CDR3 bases are TGCGCCAGCAGCCAAAACCTCGGAACAGATACGCAGTATTTT.

In this sample, this clonotype turned up many times. This chain links TRBV2 with TRBJ2-3; D possibly corresponds to TRBD2 (6 bases). CDR3 size: 17 residues. The V end lost 0 bases, the J end lost 1 base, and 14 bases lay between the germline ends. Germline values: CDR1 SNHLY, CDR2 FYNNEI. CDR3 in amino acids: CASSEATSGRGTDTQYF. The DNA for the CDR3 is TGTGCCAGCAGTGAAGCGACCAGCGGGCGCGGCACAGATACGCAGTATTTT.

The chain couples TRBV2 to TRBJ2-7, with D maybe TRBD1 (6 bases). Looked up from germline, CDR1 is SNHLY and CDR2 is FYNNEI. V lost 4 bases and J lost 7, with 14 bases in between. CDR3 size: 13 residues. The DNA for the CDR3 is TGTGCCAGCAGTGTGCAGGGGTTTAGGGAGCAGTACTTC. The encoded protein is CASSVQGFREQYF.

A note on this clonotype: At one boundary the junction diverges from the germline segment, which might be a read error. J is TRBJ1-4 and V is TRBV15; D perhaps matches TRBD1 (5 bases). The CDR3 is made up of 15 amino acids. CDR1 is LNHNV and CDR2 is YYDKDF in the germline V gene (reference sequence). CDR3 sequence: CAWANLGRNNEKPFF. The CDR3 nucleotides are TGTGCCTGGGCAAACCTGGGACGGAATAATGAAAAACCGTTTTTT.

This clonotype was observed many times. In DNA, the CDR3 is TGTGCCAGCAGCACAAGGACAGGGAGCGGCGAGCAGTACTTC. Residues: CASSTRTGSGEQYF. This rearrangement joins TRBV7-8 to TRBJ2-7, with 8 bases lining up with TRBD1. Trimming cost V 5 bases and J 6 bases; bases outside gene matches: 9. CDR1 is SGHVS and CDR2 is FQNEAQ in the germline V gene. This CDR3 has 14 amino acids.

The chain uses TRBV7-9 and TRBJ1-2; 8 bases line up with TRBD1. This CDR3 contains 13 residues. Looked up from germline, CDR1 is SEHNR and CDR2 is FQNEAQ (reference sequence). V lost 5 bases and J lost 6; bases outside the gene matches: 5. The CDR3 sequence: CASSSLTGDGYTF. CDR3 bases: TGTGCCAGCAGCAGCCTGACAGGGGATGGCTACACCTTC.

This clonotype appeared many times. J is TRBJ2-1 and V is TRBV11-3, with D possibly being TRBD2 (7 bases). CDR1 and CDR2 from the germline V gene are SGHNT and YENEEA. The CDR3 runs 14 residues. Trimming removed 1 base at V and 8 bases at J, with 12 bases between. The CDR3 loop reads CASSLAGGNDEQFF. The CDR3 nucleotides are TGTGCCAGCAGCTTAGCGGGGGGCAACGATGAGCAGTTCTTC.

As concerns this clonotype: A read error is possible here, since a much larger clone lies one base away. The gene calls are TRBV7-2 and TRBJ2-7; 9 bases match TRBD2. This CDR3 has 14 residues. Per the germline V gene, CDR1 is SGHTA and CDR2 is FQGNSA. This CDR3 is CAGSHSGSRYEQYF. The CDR3 DNA is TGTGCCGGCAGCCATAGCGGGAGTCGTTACGAGCAGTACTTC.

This clonotype was found many times. The rearrangement uses TRBV5-1 and TRBJ2-7; 7 bases are a match to TRBD2. With V trimmed by 4 bases and J by 7 bases, 11 bases remained unmatched. The CDR3 consists of 14 residues. The germline CDR1 and CDR2 sequences are SGHRS and YFSETQ. The DNA for the CDR3 is TGCGCCAGCAGCCCCGGGGCTCACGGGGGGGAGCAGTACTTC. It specifies CASSPGAHGGEQYF.

This clonotype was detected a few times. The chain combines TRBV20-1 with TRBJ1-1; TRBD1 is a possible D gene (5 bases). Trimming took 3 bases from V and 7 from J, leaving 15 bases between them. This CDR3 spans 13 amino acids. Germline V gives CDR1 DFQATT, CDR2 SNEGSKA (reference sequence). CDR3: CSARGVSGFEAFF. The CDR3 DNA follows: TGCAGTGCTAGGGGGGTTAGCGGGTTTGAAGCTTTCTTT.

At least ten counts were recorded for this clonotype. The chain joins TRBV10-3 to TRBJ1-2; possible D gene TRBD1, 6 bases. V was pared by 2 bases and J by 4 bases, with 11 bases between. CDR1 is ENHRY, CDR2 SYGVKD, per germline. CDR3 length: 14 residues. The CDR3 protein is CAISEDTGFYGYTF. The CDR3 DNA is TGTGCCATCAGTGAGGATACAGGGTTCTATGGCTACACCTTC.

This clonotype was counted ten times or more. V is TRBV20-1 and J is TRBJ2-7; possible D gene TRBD2, 6 bases. V dropped 6 bases and J dropped 4 bases, with 19 bases sitting between them. Per germline, CDR1 DFQATT and CDR2 SNEGSKA (reference sequence). The CDR3 covers 14 residues. CDR3 in DNA: TGCAGTGCAACGGGACTCCGGGTCTTATACGAGCAGTACTTC. This codes for CSATGLRVLYEQYF.

This chain links TRBV29-1 with TRBJ2-7; 9 bases are a match to TRBD2. V shed 7 bases, J shed 7 bases, and the junction held 11 bases outside the gene matches. CDR3 length equals 13 residues. CDR1 SQVTM and CDR2 ANQGSEA come from the germline V gene. Here the CDR3 DNA reads TGCAGCGGTTTAGTGGGACTAGCTAATGAGCAGTACTTC. This codes for CSGLVGLANEQYF.

The CDR3 protein is CASSLGQAEETQYF. DNA for the CDR3: TGCGCCAGCAGCTTGGGACAGGCTGAAGAGACCCAGTACTTC. The V call is TRBV5-1, the J call TRBJ2-7; tentative D call: TRBD1 (6 bases). The end of the DNA is better explained by TRBJ2-5, so the J call may be wrong. CDR3 length: 14 amino acids. Germline CDR1 SGHRS, CDR2 YFSETQ.

This clonotype appeared many times. The rearrangement uses TRBV6-5 and TRBJ2-2; TRBD1 matches 8 bases. CDR3 length equals 14 residues. Per germline, CDR1 MNHEY and CDR2 SVGAGI. The junction had 7 bases not matched to a gene; V was cut back by 6 bases and J by 7 bases. The CDR3 bases are TGTGCCAGCAGAGAATCAGGGGGCATCGGGGAGCTGTTTTTT. Translated, it gives CASRESGGIGELFF.

This clonotype was picked up many times. The genes are TRBV4-3 and TRBJ2-1; TRBD2 matches at 11 bases. The CDR3 spans 16 residues. Germline V lookup: CDR1 LGHNA, CDR2 YSLEER. The V segment lost 2 bases and the J segment 7 bases; nucleotides outside the gene matches: 7. CDR3 in DNA: TGCGCCAGCAGCCAACTACTAGCGGGAGTGGATAATGAGCAGTTCTTC. It translates to CASSQLLAGVDNEQFF.

This rearrangement joins TRBV7-9 to TRBJ1-2; 8 nucleotides align to TRBD1. The CDR3 is 14 residues long. V dropped 5 bases and J dropped 3; count of bases not matched to a gene: 5. CDR1 and CDR2 from the germline V gene are SEHNR and FQNEAQ (reference sequence). CDR3: CASSGEDRDYGYTF. CDR3 coding DNA: TGTGCCAGCAGCGGAGAGGACAGGGACTATGGCTACACCTTC.

This clonotype was counted ten times or more. In DNA form, the CDR3 reads TGTGCCAGCACTCCACAGGGGGCAAGCACAGATACGCAGTATTTT. Its protein is CASTPQGASTDTQYF. This chain uses TRBV2 with TRBJ2-3, with 9 positions matching TRBD1. After removal of 7 bases from V and 0 bases from J, the junction contained 5 bases not matched to a gene. Germline V lookup: CDR1 SNHLY, CDR2 FYNNEI. The CDR3 covers 15 residues.

About this clonotype: The junction shows a germline mismatch at one end, possibly a read error. The gene calls are TRBV7-2 and TRBJ2-7, with 8 bases matching TRBD2. CDR3 length equals 14 residues. CDR1 is SGHTA, CDR2 FQGNSA, per germline. The CDR3 region is CASSFGLAGLEQSF. In DNA form, the CDR3 reads TGTGCCAGCAGCTTCGGATTAGCGGGACTCGAGCAGTCCTTC.

This clonotype was recorded many times. The chain uses TRBV11-3 and TRBJ2-1; 7 bases agree with TRBD1. This CDR3 region has 14 residues. CDR1 SGHNT and CDR2 YENEEA come from the germline V gene. With 5 bases clipped from V and 5 bases from J, the junction kept 6 bases outside the gene matches. The DNA for the CDR3 is TGTGCCAGCAGCGGACAGGCCCTCGACAATGAGCAGTTCTTC. Its protein is CASSGQALDNEQFF. Complete variable domain (other parts from reference TRBV11-3 and TRBJ2-1): EAGVVQSPRYKIIEKKQPVAFWCNPISGHNTLYWYLQNLGQGPELLIRYENEEAVDDSQLPKDRFSAERLKGVDSTLKIQPAELGDSAVYLCASSGQALDNEQFFGPGTRLTVL.

As for this clonotype: A read error is possible here, since a much larger clone lies one base away. As DNA, the CDR3 is TGTGCCAGCAGTTTAAAGGTAGTGCAGCCCCAGCATTTT. Its translation is CASSLKVVQPQHF. J is TRBJ1-5 and V is TRBV12-3 or TRBV12-4, with D unclear. Trimming pared 2 bases from V and 7 bases from J, leaving 9 bases between. The CDR3 spans 13 residues.

This clonotype was recorded many times. V is TRBV7-9 and J is TRBJ2-7; TRBD1 might be the D (5 bases). The CDR3 totals 12 residues. Germline lookup yields CDR1 SEHNR and CDR2 FQNEAQ (reference sequence). Trimming removed 5 bases at V and 3 bases at J, with 8 bases between. The DNA of the CDR3 is TGTGCCAGCAGCCTACAGGACTACGAGCAGTACTTC. The encoded protein is CASSLQDYEQYF. The full variable domain, its missing parts supplied by reference TRBV7-9 and TRBJ2-7, is DTGVSQNPRHKITKRGQNVTFRCDPISEHNRLYWYRQTLGQGPEFLTYFQNEAQLEKSRLLSDRFSAERPKGSFSTLEIQRTEQGDSAMYLCASSLQDYEQYFGPGTRLTVT.